This T cell receptor beta chain was recovered during a study of cytomegalovirus exposure and HLA in healthy donors (dated by TCRdb to about 2017). Broadly, across the study: A later analysis indicated that the roughly 120 validation repertoires were generated on the platform also employed for the 720 or so repertoires of the first cohort. Besides the first cohort of approximately 670 subjects, a separate validation cohort made up of roughly 120 different subjects was used. To predict cytomegalovirus infection status, the study brought together high-throughput TCR immunosequencing, statistical association of individual TCRs with disease status, and machine learning. The aim of the study was to test whether cataloging public T cell receptors could identify signatures of past pathogen exposure.

About this clone itself: Its cognate antigen has yet to be identified. No base quality values were provided; no much bigger clone lies one nucleotide off.

The CDR3 runs 15 amino acids, cysteine and phenylalanine included. The kept DNA is CDR3 alone, 45 bases in frame from the first base. CDR1 and CDR2, per the germline V gene, are KGHSH and LQKENI. V and J are truncated by 3 bases and 4 bases respectively, leaving an intervening sequence of 13 bases. Donors formed part of the validation cohort, which comprised 120 subjects and was distinct from the first cohort of over 500 subjects. Library generation was performed with the immunoSEQ multiplex PCR assay. Per the source publication's procedure: To diagnose cytomegalovirus status from the catalog of TCR beta chain sequences, a statistical classification framework was built. TCRdb limited this immuneACCESS table to in-frame rearrangements with V and J called. A share of clones is missing; checked studies link under half to unresolved V genes, and the rest is unexplained. Clone size and V and J calls were adopted from that table, with D and trimming inferred from the DNA. For this sample the table gives under 400,000 clones, of which about nine tenths were detected only once. Roughly 0.83% of the sample rests with the top ten.

Paper-wide results and their limitations: In the study, approximately 150 TCR beta chains were listed as associated with cytomegalovirus. The validation cohort had no HLA typing available for a later analysis, so co-occurrence within that cohort was assessed over all 110 or so repertoires. In both the original and validation cohorts, the classifier was reported to diagnose cytomegalovirus status with high specificity and sensitivity. Of the cluster scores, 90% to 95% were above 0 in a later analysis, which found that TCRs clustered in the first cohort also tended to co-occur in the 120 validation repertoires. In vitro tests confirmed that three of the cytomegalovirus-associated TCR beta chains recognize cytomegalovirus antigens. Most TCR sequences were observed very rarely across donors, whereas some public TCRs were present in many individuals. It was suggested by the authors that the approach could potentially be generalized to other disease states and immunological phenotypes.

The sequence was collected from a young woman in good health and CMV-seronegative. The sequencing input was PBMCs. Recombination linked TRBV18 to TRBJ2-1, with TRBD2 perhaps the D gene, on 5 matching bases. The DNA reads TGTGCCAGCTCACCCCTACAAGCGGAATACAATGAGCAGTTCTTC. Its amino acids are CASSPLQAEYNEQFF.